These T cell receptor beta chains were read from a single sample in a study of cytomegalovirus exposure and HLA in healthy donors. Assay: immunoSEQ multiplex PCR; the TCRdb copy retains only in-frame clones and omits some. The repertoire consists of approximately 100,000 clones, with more than 60% occurring once and the leading ten covering 2.5%. Sequencing was carried out using PBMCs. These receptors all come from a man in his fifties or sixties in good health and CMV-seronegative. Each CDR3 is given with its conserved first and last residue. D genes are given only for firm matches. Some rows mark clone size as missing; the rest say once, few, many or name a class of expanded clone.

V gene	J gene	D gene	clone size	CDR3 DNA	CDR3 protein
TRBV6-5	TRBJ2-4	TRBD1	-	TGTGCCAGCACTCAAACCGGGACAGGGATTCCGCACTTC	CASTQTGTGIPHF
TRBV10-3	TRBJ1-1	-	-	TGTGCCATCAGTGAGCGGGGGGAAGCTTTCTTT	CAISERGEAFF
TRBV7-9	TRBJ1-4	-	-	TGTGCCAGCAGCTTAGGTTACCTAACGAGTGAAAAACTGTTTTTT	CASSLGYLTSEKLFF
TRBV7-9	TRBJ1-1	-	few	TGTGCCAGCAGCTCCCAGGGCGGGAACACTGAAGCTTTCTTT	CASSSQGGNTEAFF
TRBV10-1	TRBJ1-1	-	-	TGCGCCAGCAGTGAGGGTGGCAGCGGGAATACTGAAGCTTTCTTT	CASSEGGSGNTEAFF
TRBV27	TRBJ2-2	TRBD1	once	TGTGCCAGCAGTTCGACTCGGGACAGATCGAACACCGGGGAGCTGTTTTTT	CASSSTRDRSNTGELFF
TRBV7-6	TRBJ2-1	-	-	TGTGCCAGCAGCGGAGGGGGGGGAGATGAGCAGTTCTTC	CASSGGGGDEQFF
TRBV5-1	TRBJ1-5	TRBD1	-	TGCGTCCCACAGGAGGACAGGAGGGGTAGCAATCAGCCCCAGCATTTT	CVPQEDRRGSNQPQHF
TRBV14	TRBJ1-2	TRBD1	-	TGTGCCAGCAGCCGACACAGACAGGGGAACTATGGCTACACCTTC	CASSRHRQGNYGYTF
TRBV7-9	TRBJ2-1	TRBD2	few	TGTGCCAGCAGCTTATGGGGAGGGAGCGGGGGAAAGAATGAGCAGTTCTTC	CASSLWGGSGGKNEQFF
TRBV6-4	TRBJ1-5	TRBD1	-	TGTGCCAGCAGCTCCCGGAGGGACAGGCGCAATCAGCCCCAGCATTTT	CASSSRRDRRNQPQHF
TRBV6-6	TRBJ2-1	TRBD2	-	TGTGCCAGCAGTTACTCAGCGGGAGTATTCAATGAGCAGTTCTTC	CASSYSAGVFNEQFF
TRBV28	TRBJ2-5	-	-	TGTGCCAGCAGTCTCCAAGAGACCCAGTACTTC	CASSLQETQYF
TRBV2	TRBJ2-3	TRBD1	once	TGTGCCAGCAGTGAATGGACAGGGGGCCAGGATACGCAGTATTTT	CASSEWTGGQDTQYF
TRBV7-9	TRBJ2-1	-	once	TGTGCCAGCAGCTCTTCAGGGATTGAGCAGTTCTTC	CASSSSGIEQFF
TRBV2	TRBJ2-7	TRBD1	-	TGTGCCAGCAAAAGACAGGGGGTGCCCTCCTACGAGCAGTACTTC	CASKRQGVPSYEQYF
TRBV11-2	TRBJ2-2	-	-	TGTGCCAGCAGCCCACTGAGAGGGACCGGGGAGCTGTTTTTT	CASSPLRGTGELFF
TRBV4-3	TRBJ2-4	TRBD1	-	TGCGCCAGCAGCCAAGACAAGTGGGACAGGGGGCGGGCGGCCAAAAACATTCAGTACTTC	CASSQDKWDRGRAAKNIQYF
TRBV4-1	TRBJ1-3	-	-	TGCGCCAGCAGCCAAACAGGGACTGGAAACACCATATATTTT	CASSQTGTGNTIYF
TRBV18	TRBJ1-5	-	-	TGTGCCAGCTCACACTCTCGGGACACCGGCGTCCCCCAGCATTTT	CASSHSRDTGVPQHF
TRBV6-5	TRBJ2-2	-	-	TGTGCCAGCAGTTACTCCCCGACAGACATCACCGGGGAGCTGTTTTTT	CASSYSPTDITGELFF
TRBV6-1	TRBJ2-1	-	few	TGTGCCAGCAGTGAGGACAGCTCCTACAATGAGCAGTTCTTC	CASSEDSSYNEQFF
TRBV6-6	TRBJ2-1	-	-	TGTGCCAGCAGGGGGGGTAGACAGATCTCCTACAATGAGCAGTTCTTC	CASRGGRQISYNEQFF
TRBV19	TRBJ1-1	TRBD1	once	TGTGCCAGTAGTATCCTGACAGGGGGTAATACTGAAGCTTTCTTT	CASSILTGGNTEAFF
TRBV5-1	TRBJ2-7	-	-	TGCGCCAGCAGCTTGGTTCAGGGTTCCTACGAGCAGTACTTC	CASSLVQGSYEQYF